Shown below are 29 T cell receptor beta chains from a single sample sequenced in a study of blood T cell repertoires in COVID-19. The assay was immunoSEQ multiplex PCR, and TCRdb's table has in-frame clones only and misses some. The table includes about 22,000 clones, around 90% detected once. Source material: peripheral blood. The receptor set was obtained from a man aged 70-80 years with acute or convalescent COVID-19.

The chain uses TRBV7-2 and TRBJ2-2, with 11 bases matching TRBD2. V dropped 5 bases and J dropped 1; count of bases not matched to a gene: 6. The CDR3 runs to 17 residues. From germline, CDR1 is SGHTA and CDR2 FQGNSA. The CDR3 sequence: CASSLQLAGVNTGELFF. For the CDR3, the DNA is TGTGCCAGCAGCCTACAACTAGCGGGGGTGAACACCGGGGAGCTGTTTTTT. The full variable domain, with the rest looked up from reference TRBV7-2 and TRBJ2-2, is GAGVSQSPSNKVTEKGKDVELRCDPISGHTALYWYRQSLGQGLEFLIYFQGNSAPDKSGLPSDRFSAERTGGSVSTLTIQRTQQEDSAVYLCASSLQLAGVNTGELFFGEGSRLTVL.

V gene TRBV6-5 combines with J gene TRBJ1-2, with a weak D call TRBD1 (6 bases). The CDR3 is 16 amino acids. V was trimmed by 2 bases and J by 6 bases, leaving 19 bases between them. Looked up from germline, CDR1 is MNHEY and CDR2 is SVGAGI. The CDR3 here is CASSYQGGGYRDGYTF. Written as DNA, the CDR3 is TGTGCCAGCAGTTACCAAGGGGGAGGGTATAGAGATGGCTACACCTTC.

The V call is TRBV7-2, the J call TRBJ1-2; possibly TRBD1 for D (5 bases). The CDR3 has 15 amino acids. Germline-derived CDR1 and CDR2 are SGHTA and FQGNSA. Deletions cut 0 bases from V and 5 bases from J, with 13 bases between. CDR3 coding DNA: TGTGCCAGCAGCTTAGCGGCAGGGAGGGATTATGGCTACACCTTC. Encoded protein: CASSLAAGRDYGYTF.

The chain links TRBV3-1 (or the pseudogene TRBV3-2) to TRBJ2-7; 8 bases fit TRBD1. Unmatched junction bases numbered 5, after V lost 1 base and J lost 6 bases. The CDR3 has 14 amino acids. Germline-derived CDR1 and CDR2 are LGHDT and YNNKEL (reference sequence). The chain's CDR3 is CASSQGTGLSEQYF. CDR3 DNA sequence: TGTGCCAGCAGCCAAGGGACAGGGCTCAGCGAGCAGTACTTC.

The chain has TRBV28 and TRBJ1-4, with D perhaps TRBD1 (5 bases). Germline values: CDR1 MDHEN, CDR2 SYDVKM. The germline V and J ends were trimmed by 5 bases and 8 bases, with 18 bases remaining between them. This CDR3 has 15 amino acids. The CDR3 bases are TGTGCCAGCAGTACCGCCGGTTCGGGGGGGGAAAAACTGTTTTTT. Translating it yields CASSTAGSGGEKLFF. The complete variable domain, with remaining parts taken from reference TRBV28 and TRBJ1-4, reads DVKVTQSSRYLVKRTGEKVFLECVQDMDHENMFWYRQDPGLGLRLIYFSYDVKMKEKGDIPEGYSVSREKKERFSLILESASTNQTSMYLCASSTAGSGGEKLFFGSGTQLSVL.

The chain is built from TRBV18 and TRBJ1-2; D is unclear. V was shortened by 0 bases and J by 2 bases, with 10 bases between the two germline ends. This CDR3 contains 15 residues. Germline lookup yields CDR1 KGHSH and CDR2 LQKENI. CDR3 region: CASSPPSAGNYGYTF. The CDR3 coding sequence is TGTGCCAGCTCACCACCCTCGGCGGGAAACTATGGCTACACCTTC.

This clone was picked up a small number of times. The chain recombines TRBV5-1 with TRBJ2-7; D is perhaps TRBD1 (6 bases). Germline CDR1 and CDR2: SGHRS and YFSETQ. This CDR3 has 19 amino acids. V lost 4 bases to trimming and J lost 0 bases, with 26 bases between them. CDR3 DNA sequence: TGCGCCAGCAGCCCAAAACAGGGTACCGCCTTTTTTAGCTCCTACGAGCAGTACTTC. Amino acids: CASSPKQGTAFFSSYEQYF.

The J gene is TRBJ1-1, the V gene TRBV4-3; D possibly corresponds to TRBD1 (6 bases). V was cut by 0 bases and J by 10 bases, with 15 bases left in between. This CDR3 has 14 amino acids. Germline V lookup: CDR1 LGHNA, CDR2 YSLEER. The CDR3 reads CASSQEYREVVAFF. CDR3 bases: TGCGCCAGCAGCCAAGAGTACAGGGAAGTCGTAGCTTTCTTT.

The chain employs TRBV21-1 and TRBJ2-1; the D call in the table, TRBD1, was not verified against the DNA. TRBV21-1 has pseudogene status. The CDR3 has 13 residues. The CDR3, as DNA: TGTGCCAGCAGCAATCCAACCTACAATGAGCAGTTCTTC. Translating it yields CASSNPTYNEQFF.

The chain couples TRBV28 to TRBJ2-1; tentatively, D is TRBD2 (7 bases). CDR1 is MDHEN, CDR2 SYDVKM, per germline. The V and J ends lost 6 bases and 4 bases respectively, with 19 bases between them. The CDR3 sequence is 16 residues long. This chain's CDR3 is CASRSPSGGPYNEQFF. CDR3 nucleotide sequence: TGTGCCAGCAGATCCCCCTCCGGGGGGCCTTACAATGAGCAGTTCTTC.

This clone has a single count. This sequence joins TRBV21-1 and TRBJ2-7; TRBD1, the table's D call, was not compared with the DNA. TRBV21-1 is a listed pseudogene. The CDR3 has 16 amino acids. As DNA, the CDR3 is TGTGCCAGCAGCAAAGAGCCTGGGCAACAGATCTACGAGCAGTACTTC. Encoded protein: CASSKEPGQQIYEQYF.

The chain combines TRBV2 with TRBJ1-1; the match to TRBD1 covers 8 bases. The length of the CDR3 is 14 residues. Germline V gene sequence: CDR1 SNHLY, CDR2 FYNNEI. V trimming: 4 bases; J trimming: 3 bases; junction bases outside the gene matches: 4. Here the CDR3 reads CASSGLGQDTEAFF. Written as DNA, the CDR3 is TGTGCCAGCAGTGGTTTGGGACAGGACACTGAAGCTTTCTTT.

The V and J genes are TRBV6-5 and TRBJ1-1, with 11 bases aligning to TRBD1. The CDR3 runs to 14 residues. CDR1 is MNHEY and CDR2 is SVGAGI in the germline V gene. After removal of 2 bases from V and 6 bases from J, the junction contained 2 bases not matched to a gene. In DNA form, the CDR3 reads TGTGCCAGCAGTTACGGACAGGGGGCGGCTGAAGCTTTCTTT. Amino acids: CASSYGQGAAEAFF.

The J gene is TRBJ2-5, the V gene TRBV28, with 11 positions matching TRBD2. Germline V gives CDR1 MDHEN, CDR2 SYDVKM. The CDR3 is 15 residues long. The junction had 3 bases not matched to a gene; V was cut back by 3 bases and J by 3 bases. CDR3 sequence: CASSLGLAEKETQYF. In nucleotides, the CDR3 is TGTGCCAGCAGTTTGGGACTAGCGGAAAAAGAGACCCAGTACTTC. The entire variable domain, with the rest obtained from reference TRBV28 and TRBJ2-5, is as follows: DVKVTQSSRYLVKRTGEKVFLECVQDMDHENMFWYRQDPGLGLRLIYFSYDVKMKEKGDIPEGYSVSREKKERFSLILESASTNQTSMYLCASSLGLAEKETQYFGPGTRLLVL.

The J gene is TRBJ1-5, the V gene TRBV28, with TRBD1 as a possible D gene (6 bases). V was pared by 6 bases and J by 5 bases, with 11 bases between. Germline lookup yields CDR1 MDHEN and CDR2 SYDVKM. There are 13 residues in the CDR3. The chain's CDR3 is CASSTDRYQPQHF. DNA of the CDR3: TGTGCCAGCAGCACTGACAGGTATCAGCCCCAGCATTTT.

The V gene is TRBV5-8, the J gene TRBJ1-5; the D gene is possibly TRBD1 (5 bases). CDR3 length equals 15 residues. V lost 0 bases and J lost 1, with 8 bases in between. Germline CDR1 SGHTS, CDR2 YDEGEE. The chain's CDR3 is CASSLDRPSNQPQHF. The CDR3 DNA reads TGTGCCAGCAGCTTGGACAGGCCCAGCAATCAGCCCCAGCATTTT. The whole variable domain, filled in from reference TRBV5-8 and TRBJ1-5, reads EAGVTQSPTHLIKTRGQQATLRCSPISGHTSVYWYQQALGLGLQFLLWYDEGEERNRGNFPPRFSGRQFPNYSSELNVNALELEDSALYLCASSLDRPSNQPQHFGDGTRLSIL.

The chain carries TRBV20-1 and TRBJ2-1; D unclear. The CDR3 consists of 10 residues. Germline V CDR1 and CDR2: DFQATT, SNEGSKA (reference sequence). V gave up 3 bases and J gave up 10 bases, with 7 bases separating them. For the CDR3, the DNA is TGCAGTGCTAGGCTTGGCGAGCAGTTCTTC. It codes for CSARLGEQFF.

The V call is TRBV7-2, the J call TRBJ2-2; tentatively, D is TRBD2 (6 bases). Looked up from germline, CDR1 is SGHTA and CDR2 is FQGNSA. Trimming shortened V by 2 bases and J by 5 bases, and 12 bases separated the two germline ends. CDR3 length equals 15 residues. In DNA, the CDR3 is TGTGCCAGCAGCTTATTTGCGGGGCGGACCGGGGAGCTGTTTTTT. It is translated as CASSLFAGRTGELFF.

The chain carries TRBV29-1 and TRBJ1-1; D gene ambiguous. V lost 5 bases and J 4 bases, leaving 20 bases between the germline ends. The germline CDR1 and CDR2 sequences are SQVTM and ANQGSEA. This CDR3 has 15 amino acids. The CDR3 bases are TGCAGCGTTCATGGGTCCGATAGTAGCGTCACTGAAGCTTTCTTT. This gives the protein CSVHGSDSSVTEAFF. Filled out from reference TRBV29-1 and TRBJ1-1, the complete variable domain reads SAVISQKPSRDICQRGTSLTIQCQVDSQVTMMFWYRQQPGQSLTLIATANQGSEATYESGFVIDKFPISRPNLTFSTLTVSNMSPEDSSIYLCSVHGSDSSVTEAFFGQGTRLTVV.

This chain links TRBV4-1 with TRBJ2-7; a weak D match, TRBD1 (5 bases). V was trimmed by 3 bases and J by 0 bases, leaving 18 bases between them. The CDR3 length is 17 residues. Germline V gene data show CDR1 as MGHRA and CDR2 as YSYEKL. CDR3 amino acids: CASSHSPTAQSSYEQYF. The CDR3 coding sequence is TGCGCCAGCAGCCATAGCCCGACAGCCCAAAGCTCCTACGAGCAGTACTTC.

V usage is TRBV18 and J usage is TRBJ2-1, with TRBD1 matching 8 bases. The CDR3 is 16 amino acids. Germline V gene data show CDR1 as KGHSH and CDR2 as LQKENI. V shed 3 bases and J 7 bases; nucleotides not matched to a gene: 11. Here the CDR3 DNA reads TGTGCCAGCTCACCCATCGCCGGGACAGGACTAAATGAGCAGTTCTTC. Its protein is CASSPIAGTGLNEQFF.

The chain carries TRBV7-9 and TRBJ2-4; maybe TRBD1 (8 bases). The germline V gene has CDR1 SEHNR and CDR2 FQNEAQ (reference sequence). There are 15 residues in the CDR3. V was trimmed by 5 bases and J by 7 bases, leaving 18 bases between them. CDR3 sequence (DNA): TGTGCCAGCAGCCCCCGGACAGGGAGGGGGAACATTCAGTACTTC. Its protein product is CASSPRTGRGNIQYF.

The V and J genes are TRBV9 and TRBJ2-5; 10 nucleotides line up with TRBD2. This CDR3 is built from 15 residues. CDR1 and CDR2 (germline): SGDLS, YYNGEE. J gave up 3 bases and V 4 bases, and 6 bases lay outside the gene matches. As DNA, the CDR3 is TGTGCCAGCAGCTTCACAACTAGCGGGGAAGAGACCCAGTACTTC. This gives the protein CASSFTTSGEETQYF.

The V and J genes are TRBV6-5 and TRBJ2-7, with 9 positions matching TRBD1. The germline V gene encodes CDR1 MNHEY and CDR2 SVGAGI. The CDR3 is 14 residues long. Germline trimming cut 4 bases from V and 2 bases from J; bases unmatched to any gene: 3. The CDR3 region has the DNA TGTGCCAGCAGTTCCGGGACAGGGACCTACGAGCAGTACTTC. Protein: CASSSGTGTYEQYF.

The chain uses TRBV7-2 and TRBJ2-3; D may be TRBD1 (5 bases). Germline-derived CDR1 and CDR2 are SGHTA and FQGNSA. The CDR3 runs 12 residues. The V and J ends lost 2 bases and 6 bases respectively, with 6 bases between them. In nucleotides, the CDR3 is TGTGCCAGCAGCTTAAAGGGGGATACGCAGTATTTT. Translated, it gives CASSLKGDTQYF.

J is TRBJ2-1 and V is TRBV18; 9 bases are a match to TRBD1. After removal of 4 bases from V and 2 bases from J, the junction contained 3 bases not matched to a gene. This CDR3 spans 15 amino acids. Germline V gene sequence: CDR1 KGHSH, CDR2 LQKENI. Here the CDR3 DNA reads TGTGCCAGCTCACGACGGGACAGGGCCTACAATGAGCAGTTCTTC. It codes for CASSRRDRAYNEQFF.

The CDR3 nucleotides are TGTGCCAGCAGCTTACAAGCGTTCGGGGAGCTGTTTTTT. Translated: CASSLQAFGELFF. The chain uses TRBV7-9 and TRBJ2-2; D remains ambiguous. Trimming cost V 2 bases and J 7 bases, with 8 bases left between them. CDR1 SEHNR and CDR2 FQNEAQ come from the germline V gene (reference sequence). This CDR3 region has 13 residues.

The CDR3 coding sequence is TGCGCCAGCAGCCAAGGAACGGAGTATAATTCACCCCTCCACTTT. The encoded protein is CASSQGTEYNSPLHF. V is TRBV4-1 and J is TRBJ1-6; D is unresolved. Trimming took off 1 base at V and 4 bases at J, with 8 bases between the two ends. CDR3 size: 15 residues. Germline CDR1 is MGHRA and CDR2 is YSYEKL.

The rearrangement uses TRBV6-2 or TRBV6-3 and TRBJ2-1; the D is unclear. The CDR3 is 14 amino acids. Germline CDR1 MNHEY, CDR2 SVGEGT. Trimming shortened V by 6 bases and J by 9 bases, and 18 bases separated the two germline ends. The CDR3 region is CASSLTRLIGEQFF. The DNA for the CDR3 is TGTGCCAGCAGCCTAACGAGGCTGATCGGTGAGCAGTTCTTC.